This section outlines one T cell receptor (beta chain) sequence together with its context. Its cognate antigen has yet to be identified. Base qualities were left out, and no much larger clone turns up one base away. RNA was extracted using the RNeasy kit, and about 0.45 to 1 ug of the RNA was reverse transcribed with random hexamers. The immunoSEQ multiplex PCR assay, which covers 54 Vbeta and 13 Jbeta segments, was used to amplify TCR beta CDR3 regions. Bias from PCR amplification was corrected by using a synthetic template baseline for primer optimization and for computational correction. As for the original processing: Reads were annotated to V, D and J genes per IMGT and analyzed with immunoSEQ Analyzer, keeping only productive sequences. To calculate clonality, Shannon entropy was normalized by log2 of the number of productive unique sequences and then subtracted from one. Public and private clones were assessed among the 100 most prevalent clones of each patient and control. Clones were defined as Susac-specific if absent from the healthy and MS cohorts, from 1052 published viral clones and from other ImmuneACCESS disease sequences. In TCRdb, the public reads were trimmed at Q25 with fastp and aligned with MiXCR, with productive beta chains retained. When rows share a CDR3 protein, they turn into one entry using the most common DNA and genes. These V and J calls are TCRdb output, not the study's own analysis. Present in this sample are roughly 180,000 distinct CDR3 sequences, about 93% of which were seen just once. The ten largest clones take up around 0.14% of the sample.

The data stem from a study of CD8 T cells in Susac syndrome (dated 2019 in TCRdb). Study-wide context: Repertoire sequencing was used to test whether CD8+ T cell activation and differentiation in Susac syndrome was antigen driven. Results the study describes overall, beyond this receptor: The number of individuals in the TCR sequencing and HLA analysis was acknowledged as relatively small.

Peripheral blood CD8+ and CD4+ T cells from healthy donors, Susac syndrome patients and multiple sclerosis patients were profiled using high-throughput TCR beta sequencing. Healthy donors were included as age- and sex-matched controls. Bulk CD8+ and CD4+ T cells were purified by magnetic negative isolation, whereas CD8+ TEMRA cells were enriched by FACS. Blood was drawn into EDTA tubes, processed within 24 hours, and PBMCs were isolated by density gradient centrifugation. PBMCs intended for TCR sequencing were cryopreserved in liquid nitrogen and were subsequently thawed in a 37 degrees C water bath. A purity of at least 90% was achieved for sorted or isolated CD4+, CD8+ and CD8+ TEMRA cells. Trimming removed 4 bases from V and 5 bases from J, leaving 12 bases between the germline ends. The germline V gene provides CDR1 SNHLY and CDR2 FYNNEI. The CDR3 runs 14 residues from the cysteine to the phenylalanine. Only CDR3 DNA is held: 42 bases, read in frame from base 1.

The rearrangement joined TRBV2 to TRBJ2-1; a tentative D call is TRBD2 (6 bases match). This TCR derives from a human donor in good health. The specimen was CD4+ T cells from PBMCs. The DNA is TGTGCCAGCAGTGCGACTAGAGGAGACAATGAGCAGTTCTTC. It codes for CASSATRGDNEQFF.